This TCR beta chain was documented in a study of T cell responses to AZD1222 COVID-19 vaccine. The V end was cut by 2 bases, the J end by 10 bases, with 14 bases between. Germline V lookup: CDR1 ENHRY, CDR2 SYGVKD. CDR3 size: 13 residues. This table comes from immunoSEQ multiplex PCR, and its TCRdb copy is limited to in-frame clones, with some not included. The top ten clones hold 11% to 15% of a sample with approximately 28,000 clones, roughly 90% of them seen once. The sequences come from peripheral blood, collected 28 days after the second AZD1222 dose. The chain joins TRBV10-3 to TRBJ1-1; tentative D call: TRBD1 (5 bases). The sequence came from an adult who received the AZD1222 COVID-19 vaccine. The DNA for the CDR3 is TGTGCCATCAGTGAGGGGGCCACAAATTCAGCTTTCTTT. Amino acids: CAISEGATNSAFF.